This T cell receptor (beta chain) was obtained from a study of blood T cell repertoires in COVID-19. Study-wide context: From T cells, B-cell-depleted T cells, or PBMCs came the material, which was cDNA or gDNA.

Assay: immunoSEQ multiplex PCR; the TCRdb copy retains only in-frame clones and omits some. The table shows roughly 200,000 clones, with 83% occurring only once. The CDR3 has 19 residues. From germline, CDR1 is SGHRS and CDR2 YFSETQ. V lost 4 bases, J lost 0 bases, and 20 bases lay in between. This sequence was found in a woman aged 45-60 years who had been exposed to COVID-19. The chain couples TRBV5-1 to TRBJ2-6, with D possibly TRBD1 on 5 matching bases. The sample was PBMCs or T cells enriched from blood (not recorded which). The CDR3 is CASSLIQQGATSGANVLTF. The CDR3, as DNA: TGCGCCAGCAGCCTAATACAGCAGGGTGCCACCTCTGGGGCCAACGTCCTGACTTTC.